This is a list of T cell receptor beta chains from one sample in a study of OX40 agonist ivuxolimab in advanced cancers. TCRdb's table, derived via immunoSEQ multiplex PCR, lists solely in-frame clones and lacks some. Of approximately 76,000 clones listed, 70% to 90% were seen once; the top ten hold 10% to 15%. Sequencing used CD4+ or CD8+ T cells sorted from blood, obtained in a trial of the OX40 agonist ivuxolimab. These receptors were taken from an adult with an advanced solid tumor such as melanoma, head and neck, liver or kidney cancer. Each CDR3 is given with its conserved first and last residue. The order of the fields is D gene, clone size, J gene, CDR3 length, V gene, CDR3 DNA, CDR3 protein. A D gene is named only where the DNA matches it firmly. For some rows the clone size is stated as once, few or many, or as a class when expanded; others skip it.

d_gene: NA
abundance: NA
j_gene: TRBJ2-7
len: 16
v_gene: TRBV5-1
CDR3nt: TGCGCCAGCAGCTCCTATCTAGACAGGAGAACCTACGAGCAGTACTTC
CDR3aa: CASSSYLDRRTYEQYF

d_gene: NA
abundance: NA
j_gene: TRBJ2-3
len: 17
v_gene: TRBV15
CDR3nt: TGTGCCACCAGCAATGGGCAAAGGGCTAGCCTCAGAGATACGCAGTATTTT
CDR3aa: CATSNGQRASLRDTQYF

d_gene: NA
abundance: NA
j_gene: TRBJ2-1
len: 12
v_gene: TRBV10-3
CDR3nt: TGTGCCACAGAGACCCAGGGAAATGAGCAGTTCTTC
CDR3aa: CATETQGNEQFF

d_gene: NA
abundance: NA
j_gene: TRBJ1-2
len: 16
v_gene: TRBV5-1
CDR3nt: TGCGCCAGCAGCTTGGCCACAGGGCCGGCCAACTATGGCTACACCTTC
CDR3aa: CASSLATGPANYGYTF

d_gene: TRBD2
abundance: NA
j_gene: TRBJ2-1
len: 14
v_gene: TRBV19
CDR3nt: TGTGCCAGTAGTGCAGCGGGAGGGCCGGATGAGCAGTTCTTC
CDR3aa: CASSAAGGPDEQFF

d_gene: NA
abundance: few
j_gene: TRBJ2-1
len: 13
v_gene: TRBV4-1
CDR3nt: TGCGCCAGCAGCCGCCGGCGGGTCGATGAGCAGTTCTTC
CDR3aa: CASSRRRVDEQFF

d_gene: NA
abundance: medium-sized
j_gene: TRBJ2-6
len: 18
v_gene: TRBV4-1
CDR3nt: TGCGCCAGCAGCCAAGATAAAGGAAGGGGAGATGGGGCCAACGTCCTGACTTTC
CDR3aa: CASSQDKGRGDGANVLTF

d_gene: TRBD2
abundance: NA
j_gene: TRBJ2-1
len: 19
v_gene: TRBV18
CDR3nt: TGTGCCAGCTCACTACTCCCGACTAGCGGGTCATTCTCCTACAATGAGCAGTTCTTC
CDR3aa: CASSLLPTSGSFSYNEQFF

d_gene: NA
abundance: NA
j_gene: TRBJ1-2
len: 10
v_gene: TRBV30
CDR3nt: TGTGCCCGTGGGGGGGGAGGCTACACCTTC
CDR3aa: CARGGGGYTF

d_gene: NA
abundance: NA
j_gene: TRBJ1-2
len: 12
v_gene: TRBV28
CDR3nt: TGTGCCAGCAGTAGCCTAGAGGGCAGGTTCACCTTC
CDR3aa: CASSSLEGRFTF

d_gene: NA
abundance: NA
j_gene: TRBJ1-1
len: 13
v_gene: TRBV19
CDR3nt: TGTGCCAGTAGTATTGGCAGAAGGACTGAAGCTTTCTTT
CDR3aa: CASSIGRRTEAFF

d_gene: TRBD1
abundance: NA
j_gene: TRBJ2-7
len: 14
v_gene: TRBV19
CDR3nt: TGTGCCAGTAGTGCCCGGGACAGTGACCTCGAGCAGTACTTC
CDR3aa: CASSARDSDLEQYF

d_gene: TRBD1
abundance: many
j_gene: TRBJ1-2
len: 16
v_gene: TRBV15
CDR3nt: TGTGCCACCAGCAGACCACAGGACAGGGGACTCTATGGCTACACCTTC
CDR3aa: CATSRPQDRGLYGYTF

d_gene: NA
abundance: NA
j_gene: TRBJ1-1
len: 13
v_gene: TRBV27
CDR3nt: TGTGCCAGCAGTTGGCAGCTGAACACTGAAGCTTTCTTT
CDR3aa: CASSWQLNTEAFF

d_gene: NA
abundance: NA
j_gene: TRBJ1-4
len: 13
v_gene: TRBV28
CDR3nt: TGTGCCAGCAGTTTTTTGCGGGGTGAAAAACTGTTTTTT
CDR3aa: CASSFLRGEKLFF

d_gene: TRBD1
abundance: once
j_gene: TRBJ2-2
len: 15
v_gene: TRBV18
CDR3nt: TGTGCCAGCACAAGGGACAGGGGGCGAACCGGGGAGCTGTTTTTT
CDR3aa: CASTRDRGRTGELFF

d_gene: TRBD2
abundance: NA
j_gene: TRBJ2-7
len: 16
v_gene: TRBV7-9
CDR3nt: TGTGCCAGCAGCTTAGCGATAACTAGCGGGGCCTACGAGCAGTACTTC
CDR3aa: CASSLAITSGAYEQYF

d_gene: TRBD2
abundance: NA
j_gene: TRBJ2-1
len: 15
v_gene: TRBV10-3
CDR3nt: TGTGCCATCACCCCTAGCGGGGGCCCTTCCAATGAGCAGTTCTTC
CDR3aa: CAITPSGGPSNEQFF

d_gene: TRBD2
abundance: few
j_gene: TRBJ2-3
len: 15
v_gene: TRBV2
CDR3nt: TGTGCCATCGGACGGACTAGCGGGACCCGGGATACGCAGTATTTT
CDR3aa: CAIGRTSGTRDTQYF

d_gene: NA
abundance: NA
j_gene: TRBJ1-2
len: 15
v_gene: TRBV13
CDR3nt: TGTGCCAGCAGCTTATTACGAGATCCTAACTATGGCTACACCTTC
CDR3aa: CASSLLRDPNYGYTF

d_gene: NA
abundance: NA
j_gene: TRBJ1-1
len: 13
v_gene: TRBV18
CDR3nt: TGTGCCAGCTCACCGGGAGTGGGGACTGAAGCTTTCTTT
CDR3aa: CASSPGVGTEAFF

d_gene: NA
abundance: NA
j_gene: TRBJ1-1
len: 12
v_gene: TRBV11-3
CDR3nt: TGTGCCAGCAGCCCCAGTAACACTGAAGCTTTCTTT
CDR3aa: CASSPSNTEAFF

d_gene: NA
abundance: once
j_gene: TRBJ2-3
len: 15
v_gene: TRBV19
CDR3nt: TGTGCCAGTAGTATAGGGGGGGAAAGCACAGATACGCAGTATTTT
CDR3aa: CASSIGGESTDTQYF

d_gene: NA
abundance: NA
j_gene: TRBJ2-5
len: 13
v_gene: TRBV28
CDR3nt: TGTGCCAGCACCCGCCCGGGGGCAGAGACCCAGTACTTC
CDR3aa: CASTRPGAETQYF

d_gene: TRBD2
abundance: NA
j_gene: TRBJ2-1
len: 16
v_gene: TRBV6-6
CDR3nt: TGTGCCAGCAGTTACCTCGGACTAGCGGGAGAAAATGAGCAGTTCTTC
CDR3aa: CASSYLGLAGENEQFF

d_gene: NA
abundance: NA
j_gene: TRBJ2-6
len: 15
v_gene: TRBV29-1
CDR3nt: TGCAGCGTTGAAGAATCCAGGGCTGGGGCCAACGTCCTGACTTTC
CDR3aa: CSVEESRAGANVLTF

d_gene: TRBD2
abundance: once
j_gene: TRBJ2-5
len: 17
v_gene: TRBV7-9
CDR3nt: TGTGCCAGCAGCCTTAGGACTAGCGGGAAGATACAAGAGACCCAGTACTTC
CDR3aa: CASSLRTSGKIQETQYF

d_gene: TRBD2
abundance: NA
j_gene: TRBJ2-3
len: 15
v_gene: TRBV19
CDR3nt: TGTGCCAGTAGTATAGGGAGAGCGGGAACCGATACGCAGTATTTT
CDR3aa: CASSIGRAGTDTQYF

d_gene: TRBD1
abundance: NA
j_gene: TRBJ1-3
len: 14
v_gene: TRBV30
CDR3nt: TGTGCCTGGATGGACAGGGGCTCTGGAAACACCATATATTTT
CDR3aa: CAWMDRGSGNTIYF

d_gene: NA
abundance: NA
j_gene: TRBJ1-1
len: 15
v_gene: TRBV27
CDR3nt: TGTGCCAGCAGTTTCACCTCGGTGTTGAACACTGAAGCTTTCTTT
CDR3aa: CASSFTSVLNTEAFF

d_gene: TRBD1
abundance: NA
j_gene: TRBJ1-4
len: 14
v_gene: TRBV6-5
CDR3nt: TGTGCCAGCAGTAGGACAGGGGGCGATGAAAAACTGTTTTTT
CDR3aa: CASSRTGGDEKLFF

d_gene: NA
abundance: NA
j_gene: TRBJ1-5
len: 14
v_gene: TRBV27
CDR3nt: TGTGCCAGCAACCAGCGGGGACTCAATCAGCCCCAGCATTTT
CDR3aa: CASNQRGLNQPQHF

d_gene: TRBD1
abundance: NA
j_gene: TRBJ1-2
len: 15
v_gene: TRBV7-2
CDR3nt: TGTGCCAGCAGCTTAGACCCGGACAGGGCCTATGGCTACACCTTC
CDR3aa: CASSLDPDRAYGYTF

d_gene: NA
abundance: NA
j_gene: TRBJ2-7
len: 18
v_gene: TRBV27
CDR3nt: TGTGCCAGCAGGCACAGGAGGGGTAGCGGATCTCCCACCTACGAGCAGTACTTC
CDR3aa: CASRHRRGSGSPTYEQYF

d_gene: NA
abundance: NA
j_gene: TRBJ1-1
len: 17
v_gene: TRBV10-2
CDR3nt: TGCGCCAGCAGTGAGTTTCCTTTGGGGGACGAGAACACTGAAGCTTTCTTT
CDR3aa: CASSEFPLGDENTEAFF

d_gene: TRBD2
abundance: NA
j_gene: TRBJ2-7
len: 16
v_gene: TRBV5-6
CDR3nt: TGTGCCAGCAGCTTGGGGACTAGCGGGAGATTGTACGAGCAGTACTTC
CDR3aa: CASSLGTSGRLYEQYF

d_gene: NA
abundance: NA
j_gene: TRBJ1-1
len: 15
v_gene: TRBV6-1
CDR3nt: TGTGCCAGCAGGGGACCTCTCGTCGGTGATACTGAAGCTTTCTTT
CDR3aa: CASRGPLVGDTEAFF

d_gene: TRBD1
abundance: NA
j_gene: TRBJ2-7
len: 15
v_gene: TRBV5-1
CDR3nt: TGCGCCAGCAGCGATCGGACAGGGCAGATCTACGAGCAGTACTTC
CDR3aa: CASSDRTGQIYEQYF

d_gene: NA
abundance: NA
j_gene: TRBJ2-7
len: 15
v_gene: TRBV5-4
CDR3nt: TGTGCCAGCAGCTTCGGCGGGATAAGCTCCTACGAGCAGTACTTC
CDR3aa: CASSFGGISSYEQYF

d_gene: TRBD1
abundance: NA
j_gene: TRBJ2-3
len: 15
v_gene: TRBV7-2
CDR3nt: TGTGCCAGCAGCTTAGCCGGGACAGCCGCAGATACGCAGTATTTT
CDR3aa: CASSLAGTAADTQYF

d_gene: TRBD1
abundance: NA
j_gene: TRBJ2-6
len: 20
v_gene: TRBV5-1
CDR3nt: TGCGCCAGCAGAGCTTTTATTACCGGGACAGGTTTGGATGGGGCCAACGTCCTGACTTTC
CDR3aa: CASRAFITGTGLDGANVLTF

d_gene: NA
abundance: few
j_gene: TRBJ2-7
len: 14
v_gene: TRBV27
CDR3nt: TGTGCCAGCAGTTTATGGGGGGTTTCCTACGAGCAGTACTTC
CDR3aa: CASSLWGVSYEQYF

d_gene: TRBD2
abundance: NA
j_gene: TRBJ2-7
len: 16
v_gene: TRBV5-6
CDR3nt: TGTGCCAGCAGCTTGTTGGGACTAGGGGGGCGGAACGAGCAGTACTTC
CDR3aa: CASSLLGLGGRNEQYF

d_gene: TRBD1
abundance: NA
j_gene: TRBJ1-1
len: 15
v_gene: TRBV11-2
CDR3nt: TGTGCCAGCAGCCTAAGGACAGGGTCCCAGCTTGAAGCTTTCTTT
CDR3aa: CASSLRTGSQLEAFF

d_gene: NA
abundance: NA
j_gene: TRBJ1-3
len: 15
v_gene: TRBV9
CDR3nt: TGTGCCAGCAGCCTCCGGGGGAGCTCTGGAAACACCATATATTTT
CDR3aa: CASSLRGSSGNTIYF

d_gene: TRBD1
abundance: NA
j_gene: TRBJ2-5
len: 17
v_gene: TRBV7-9
CDR3nt: TGTGCCAGCAGCTTGCGGGACAGGGTCCCCAACCAAGAGACCCAGTACTTC
CDR3aa: CASSLRDRVPNQETQYF

d_gene: TRBD2
abundance: NA
j_gene: TRBJ2-1
len: 14
v_gene: TRBV29-1
CDR3nt: TGCAGCGCGCCCGGGGGGGAGGCCTACAATGAGCAGTTCTTC
CDR3aa: CSAPGGEAYNEQFF

d_gene: NA
abundance: NA
j_gene: TRBJ2-1
len: 13
v_gene: TRBV2
CDR3nt: TGTGCCAGCAAGGAGGGAGGCTACAATGAGCAGTTCTTC
CDR3aa: CASKEGGYNEQFF

d_gene: NA
abundance: NA
j_gene: TRBJ1-2
len: 15
v_gene: TRBV10-2
CDR3nt: TGCGCCAGCGGTGCATACGGACGTGAAGGCTATGGCTACACCTTC
CDR3aa: CASGAYGREGYGYTF

d_gene: NA
abundance: NA
j_gene: TRBJ2-4
len: 14
v_gene: TRBV2
CDR3nt: TGTGCCAGCAGAATCCCGGGAGAGTCAAACATTCAGTACTTC
CDR3aa: CASRIPGESNIQYF

d_gene: NA
abundance: once
j_gene: TRBJ2-1
len: 15
v_gene: TRBV28
CDR3nt: TGTGCCAGCAGTGGGACGGAGGGCGCCCCCAATGAGCAGTTCTTC
CDR3aa: CASSGTEGAPNEQFF

d_gene: NA
abundance: NA
j_gene: TRBJ2-7
len: 15
v_gene: TRBV5-1
CDR3nt: TGCGCCAGCAGCTCCCACGCAGCCACTCATGGCGAGCAGTACTTC
CDR3aa: CASSSHAATHGEQYF

d_gene: NA
abundance: NA
j_gene: TRBJ1-3
len: 17
v_gene: TRBV9
CDR3nt: TGTGCCAGCAGCCCTAGACTCCAGACAGGTCCGCGGAACACCATATATTTT
CDR3aa: CASSPRLQTGPRNTIYF